These 23 T cell receptor beta chains were sequenced from one sample in a study of blood T cell repertoires in COVID-19. Sequencing was performed with immunoSEQ multiplex PCR; in TCRdb, only in-frame clones are kept and a portion is missing. Of tens of thousands of clones listed, over 75% were seen once; the top ten hold 4% to 6%. The specimen sequenced was peripheral blood. These receptor sequences come from a man of 80 years or more in a cohort sampled during active COVID-19.

The chain has TRBV6-5 and TRBJ2-3, with 10 bases matching TRBD1. Germline V gene data show CDR1 as MNHEY and CDR2 as SVGAGI. The CDR3 has 13 amino acids. The V and J ends lost 11 bases and 6 bases, in that order; junction bases with no gene match: 8. The CDR3 spells CAGGTGVIDTQYF. Here the CDR3 DNA reads TGTGCCGGGGGGACAGGGGTCATCGATACGCAGTATTTT.

CDR3 in DNA: TGTGCCAGCAGTGGACTAGCGGGAGTTGCAGATACGCAGTATTTT. It encodes CASSGLAGVADTQYF. The chain couples TRBV2 to TRBJ2-3, with TRBD2 identical over 12 bases. J gave up 4 bases and V 4 bases, and 3 bases lay outside the gene matches. Germline V gives CDR1 SNHLY, CDR2 FYNNEI. There are 15 residues in the CDR3.

The chain is built from TRBV3-1 (or the pseudogene TRBV3-2) and TRBJ1-6; no firm D call. Looked up from germline, CDR1 is LGHDT and CDR2 is YNNKEL (reference sequence). This CDR3 contains 17 residues. V gave up 0 bases and J gave up 8 bases, with 17 bases separating them. The CDR3 nucleotides read TGTGCCAGCAGCCAAGAAGGTGAGGGTAGGGCTTATTCACCCCTCCACTTT. Protein product: CASSQEGEGRAYSPLHF.

This chain uses TRBV7-2 with TRBJ1-3, with unresolved D. Germline V gives CDR1 SGHTA, CDR2 FQGNSA. V shed 5 bases and J shed 1 base, with 9 bases lying between them. This CDR3 region has 14 residues. The CDR3 DNA reads as TGTGCCAGCAGCGTTGACATTTCTGGAAACACCATATATTTT. It translates to CASSVDISGNTIYF.

The rearrangement links TRBV19 to TRBJ1-5, with 8 bases matching TRBD1. The CDR3 totals 13 residues. V shed 5 bases and J 7 bases; nucleotides not matched to a gene: 4. Germline assignment: CDR1 LNHDA and CDR2 SQIVND (reference sequence). Here the CDR3 DNA reads TGTGCCAGTAGTCTGGACAGGGTACAGCCCCAGCATTTT. Its protein product is CASSLDRVQPQHF.

J is TRBJ2-3 and V is TRBV4-1, with a possible D match to TRBD2 (5 bases). The length of the CDR3 is 13 residues. V dropped 2 bases and J dropped 6 bases, with 9 bases sitting between them. The germline CDR1 and CDR2 sequences are MGHRA and YSYEKL. The CDR3 spells CASSQSGKDTQYF. CDR3 in DNA: TGCGCCAGCAGCCAATCGGGGAAGGATACGCAGTATTTT.

This CDR3 is CASTAGLAGTGELFF. The CDR3 region has the DNA TGTGCCTCCACCGCCGGGCTAGCGGGGACCGGGGAGCTGTTTTTT. The rearrangement uses TRBV9 and TRBJ2-2; 9 bases line up with TRBD2. The V gene's germline CDR1 is SGDLS and CDR2 YYNGEE. V lost 10 bases to trimming and J lost 5 bases; unmatched junction nucleotides: 12. CDR3 length equals 15 residues.

The chain couples TRBV7-9 to TRBJ2-1; 7 nucleotides match TRBD2. The CDR3 has 16 amino acids. Germline lookup yields CDR1 SEHNR and CDR2 FQNEAQ (reference sequence). Trimming at V came to 4 bases and at J to 9 bases, leaving 15 bases not matched to a gene. The CDR3 sequence is CASSSSTSAAASEQFF. DNA of the CDR3: TGTGCCAGCAGCTCGTCCACTAGCGCGGCAGCCAGTGAGCAGTTCTTC.

The rearrangement joins TRBV7-2 to TRBJ2-5, with 8 bases identical to TRBD1. CDR1 is SGHTA, CDR2 FQGNSA, per germline. The CDR3 totals 16 residues. J gave up 0 bases and V 1 base, and 4 bases lay outside the gene matches. CDR3 loop: CASSLVPGQDQETQYF. Written as DNA, the CDR3 is TGTGCCAGCAGCTTAGTACCGGGACAGGACCAAGAGACCCAGTACTTC.

This clone turned up a few times. The chain couples TRBV19 to TRBJ1-5; 10 positions match TRBD1. The ends lost 3 bases at V and 1 base at J; junction bases unmatched: 3. The CDR3 extends over 16 amino acids. Germline values: CDR1 LNHDA, CDR2 SQIVND (reference sequence). The CDR3 nucleotides read TGTGCCAGTAGTATGGGGACAGGGGCGAGCAATCAGCCCCAGCATTTT. It is translated as CASSMGTGASNQPQHF.

The V gene is TRBV7-9, the J gene TRBJ1-2; possible D gene TRBD1, 6 bases. CDR3 length equals 15 residues. V shed 4 bases and J shed 6 bases, with 18 bases lying between them. Germline CDR1 reads SEHNR; CDR2 reads FQNEAQ (reference sequence). The chain's CDR3 is CASSSRDTPWDGYTF. The CDR3 coding sequence is TGTGCCAGCAGCTCCCGGGACACTCCCTGGGATGGCTACACCTTC.

This clone has only one observation. The chain combines TRBV3-1 (or the pseudogene TRBV3-2) with TRBJ1-6; 7 nucleotides agree with TRBD1. Unmatched junction bases numbered 4, after V lost 1 base and J lost 10 bases. Germline CDR1 is LGHDT and CDR2 is YNNKEL (reference sequence). The CDR3 length is 14 residues. The DNA of the CDR3 is TGTGCCAGCAGCCAAGCGACAGGGCAGTCACCCCTCCACTTT. This codes for CASSQATGQSPLHF.

The V and J genes are TRBV7-2 and TRBJ1-5; D is unresolved. V was shortened by 8 bases and J by 7 bases, with 9 bases between the two germline ends. Germline-derived CDR1 and CDR2 are SGHTA and FQGNSA. The CDR3 extends over 11 amino acids. CDR3 in DNA: TGTGCCAGCGGGCCCCGGCAGCCCCAGCATTTT. The encoded protein is CASGPRQPQHF.

The chain uses TRBV19 and TRBJ1-1; D perhaps matches TRBD1 (6 bases). CDR1 and CDR2 (germline): LNHDA, SQIVND (reference sequence). V lost 3 bases and J lost 0, with 8 bases in between. This CDR3 contains 14 residues. Written as DNA, the CDR3 is TGTGCCAGTAGTATGCAGGGGATGAACACTGAAGCTTTCTTT. This encodes CASSMQGMNTEAFF.

The rearrangement joins TRBV25-1 to TRBJ2-1, with TRBD2 identical over 12 bases. Per germline, CDR1 MGHDK and CDR2 SYGVNS. The length of the CDR3 is 15 residues. V was pared by 8 bases and J by 7 bases, with 9 bases of the junction left unmatched. The CDR3 sequence: CASGASGGGWNEQFF. The CDR3 DNA sequence: TGTGCCAGCGGAGCTAGCGGGGGGGGTTGGAATGAGCAGTTCTTC.

The rearrangement uses TRBV2 and TRBJ2-3; 14 bases line up with TRBD2. CDR1 is SNHLY, CDR2 FYNNEI, per germline. V dropped 8 bases and J dropped 5; count of bases not matched to a gene: 3. This CDR3 contains 14 residues. CDR3 nucleotides: TGTGCCAGCGGACTAGCGGGGGGCGTAGATACGCAGTATTTT. Translating it yields CASGLAGGVDTQYF.

This rearrangement joins TRBV19 to TRBJ1-2; 7 bases are a match to TRBD1. The CDR3 is 14 amino acids. With 3 bases clipped from V and 8 bases from J, the junction kept 9 bases outside the gene matches. The germline gives CDR1 LNHDA, CDR2 SQIVND (reference sequence). DNA for the CDR3: TGTGCCAGTAGTATTGGGTACAGGGGATACGGCTACACCTTC. It encodes CASSIGYRGYGYTF.

This clone has a single count. The rearrangement links TRBV11-3 to TRBJ2-5, with TRBD1 matching 8 bases. Trimming at V came to 5 bases and at J to 1 base, leaving 3 bases not matched to a gene. Germline assignment: CDR1 SGHNT and CDR2 YENEEA. CDR3 length: 14 residues. The CDR3 DNA reads as TGTGCCAGCAGCCCCGGACAGGGCCAAGAGACCCAGTACTTC. Its translation: CASSPGQGQETQYF.

This chain uses TRBV9 with TRBJ1-1, with D possibly being TRBD1 (6 bases). CDR3 size: 15 residues. V was trimmed by 5 bases and J by 4 bases, leaving 18 bases between them. The germline CDR1 and CDR2 sequences are SGDLS and YYNGEE. The CDR3 DNA sequence: TGTGCCAGCAGTTCTACAGGGCGGGGGATCACTGAAGCTTTCTTT. Encoded protein: CASSSTGRGITEAFF.

The chain joins TRBV18 to TRBJ2-7; 7 bases are a match to TRBD1. Germline V lookup: CDR1 KGHSH, CDR2 LQKENI. After removal of 4 bases from V and 0 bases from J, the junction contained 9 bases not matched to a gene. This CDR3 is 16 amino acids long. This chain's CDR3 is CASSRTGTESSYEQYF. CDR3 bases: TGTGCCAGCTCACGGACCGGGACAGAGAGCTCCTACGAGCAGTACTTC.

The chain couples TRBV18 to TRBJ1-6; no clear D. CDR1 and CDR2 (germline): KGHSH, LQKENI. The CDR3 sequence is 16 residues long. Trimming cost V 3 bases and J 18 bases, with 27 bases left between them. CDR3 nucleotides: TGTGCCAGCTCACCTTCAGATCACCGTATCGGGGTTGTGAGCCACTTT. This gives the protein CASSPSDHRIGVVSHF.

J is TRBJ1-4 and V is TRBV9; 8 nucleotides match TRBD1. This CDR3 has 15 amino acids. Trimming removed 0 bases from V and 5 bases from J; junction bases left unmatched: 3. Germline CDR1 reads SGDLS; CDR2 reads YYNGEE. The CDR3 sequence: CASSVGAGGNEKLFF. The CDR3 DNA is TGTGCCAGCAGCGTAGGGGCAGGGGGCAATGAAAAACTGTTTTTT.

The rearrangement uses TRBV7-9 and TRBJ2-3; TRBD1 matches at 9 bases. Germline V gene sequence: CDR1 SEHNR, CDR2 FQNEAQ (reference sequence). The CDR3 is made up of 16 amino acids. Germline trimming cut 0 bases from V and 8 bases from J; bases unmatched to any gene: 9. The CDR3, as DNA: TGTGCCAGCAGCTTAGCAGGGGACAGGGCCCGGGGTACGCAGTATTTT. It yields the protein CASSLAGDRARGTQYF.